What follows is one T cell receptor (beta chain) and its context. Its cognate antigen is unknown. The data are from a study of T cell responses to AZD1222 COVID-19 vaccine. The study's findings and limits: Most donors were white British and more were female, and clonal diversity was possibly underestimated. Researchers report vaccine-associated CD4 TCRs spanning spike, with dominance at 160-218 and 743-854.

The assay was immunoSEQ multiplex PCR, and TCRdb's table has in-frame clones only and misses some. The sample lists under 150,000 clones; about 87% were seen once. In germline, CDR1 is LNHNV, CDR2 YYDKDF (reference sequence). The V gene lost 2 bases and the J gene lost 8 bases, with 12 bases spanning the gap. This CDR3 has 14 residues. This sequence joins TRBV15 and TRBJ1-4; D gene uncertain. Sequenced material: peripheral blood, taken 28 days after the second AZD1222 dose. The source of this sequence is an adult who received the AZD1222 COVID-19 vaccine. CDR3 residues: CATSRSHGSEKLFF. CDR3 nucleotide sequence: TGTGCCACCAGCAGATCTCATGGGTCCGAAAAACTGTTTTTT.